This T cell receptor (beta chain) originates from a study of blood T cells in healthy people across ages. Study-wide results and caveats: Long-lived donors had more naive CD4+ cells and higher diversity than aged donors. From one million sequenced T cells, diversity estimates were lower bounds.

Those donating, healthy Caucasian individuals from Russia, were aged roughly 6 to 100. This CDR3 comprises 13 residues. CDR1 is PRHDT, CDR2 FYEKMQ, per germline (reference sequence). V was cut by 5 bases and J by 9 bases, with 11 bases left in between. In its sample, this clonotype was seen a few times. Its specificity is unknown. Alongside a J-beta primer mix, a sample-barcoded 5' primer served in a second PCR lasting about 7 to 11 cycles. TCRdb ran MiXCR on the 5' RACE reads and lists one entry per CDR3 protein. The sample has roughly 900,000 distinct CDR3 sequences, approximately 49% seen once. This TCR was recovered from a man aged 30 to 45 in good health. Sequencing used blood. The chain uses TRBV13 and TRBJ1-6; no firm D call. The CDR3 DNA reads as TGTGCCAGCAGCCTGGGTTACCTTTCACCCCTCCACTTT. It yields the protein CASSLGYLSPLHF.